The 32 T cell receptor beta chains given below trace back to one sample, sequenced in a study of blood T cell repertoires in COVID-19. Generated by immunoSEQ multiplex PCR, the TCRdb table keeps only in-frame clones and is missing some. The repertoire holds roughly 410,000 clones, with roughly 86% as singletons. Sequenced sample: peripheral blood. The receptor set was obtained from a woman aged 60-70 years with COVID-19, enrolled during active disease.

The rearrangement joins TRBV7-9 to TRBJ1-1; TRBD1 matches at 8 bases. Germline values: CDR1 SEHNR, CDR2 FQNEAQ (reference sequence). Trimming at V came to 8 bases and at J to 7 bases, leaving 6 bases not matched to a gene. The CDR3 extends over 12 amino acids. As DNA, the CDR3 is TGTGCCAGCGTCCAGGGGGCAGGTGAAGCTTTCTTT. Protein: CASVQGAGEAFF.

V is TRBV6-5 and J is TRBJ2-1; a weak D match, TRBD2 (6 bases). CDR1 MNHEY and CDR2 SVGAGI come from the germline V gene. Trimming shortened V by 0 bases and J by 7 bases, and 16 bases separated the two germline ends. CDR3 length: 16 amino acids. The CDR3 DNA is TGTGCCAGCAGTTACTCGATAGCGAAGGGGAGGAATGAGCAGTTCTTC. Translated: CASSYSIAKGRNEQFF.

CDR3 nucleotide sequence: TGTGCCAGTAGCTTCCCTCCATGGGCCCTAAATCAGCCCCAGCATTTT. It yields the protein CASSFPPWALNQPQHF. This rearrangement joins TRBV19 to TRBJ1-5, with D unresolved. CDR1 LNHDA and CDR2 SQIVND come from the germline V gene (reference sequence). CDR3 length: 16 residues. V was trimmed by 6 bases and J by 4 bases, leaving 19 bases between them. Full variable domain (rest looked up from reference TRBV19 and TRBJ1-5): DGGITQSPKYLFRKEGQNVTLSCEQNLNHDAMYWYRQDPGQGLRLIYYSQIVNDFQKGDIAEGYSVSREKKESFPLTVTSAQKNPTAFYLCASSFPPWALNQPQHFGDGTRLSIL.

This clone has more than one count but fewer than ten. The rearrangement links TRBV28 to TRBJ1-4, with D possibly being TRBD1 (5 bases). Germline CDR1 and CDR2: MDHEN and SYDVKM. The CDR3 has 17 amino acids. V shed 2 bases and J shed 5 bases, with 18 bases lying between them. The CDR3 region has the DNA TGTGCCAGCAGTTTAAACAGAGTGGGGGGAGGAAATGAAAAACTGTTTTTT. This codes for CASSLNRVGGGNEKLFF.

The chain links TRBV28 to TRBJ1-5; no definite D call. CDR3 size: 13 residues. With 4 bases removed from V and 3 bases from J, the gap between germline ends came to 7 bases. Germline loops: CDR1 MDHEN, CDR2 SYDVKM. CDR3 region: CASSWSSNQPQHF. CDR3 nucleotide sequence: TGTGCCAGCAGTTGGAGTTCCAATCAGCCCCAGCATTTT.

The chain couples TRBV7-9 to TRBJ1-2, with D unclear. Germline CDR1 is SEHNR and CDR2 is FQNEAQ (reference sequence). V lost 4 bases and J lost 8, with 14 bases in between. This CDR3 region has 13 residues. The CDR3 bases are TGTGCCAGCAGCTCCCCGGGGAGAGGAGGCTACACCTTC. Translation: CASSSPGRGGYTF.

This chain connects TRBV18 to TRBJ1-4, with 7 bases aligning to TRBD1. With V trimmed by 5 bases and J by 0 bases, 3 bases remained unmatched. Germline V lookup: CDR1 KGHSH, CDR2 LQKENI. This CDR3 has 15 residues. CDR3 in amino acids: CASSSDRATNEKLFF. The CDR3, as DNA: TGTGCCAGCTCATCCGACAGGGCAACTAATGAAAAACTGTTTTTT.

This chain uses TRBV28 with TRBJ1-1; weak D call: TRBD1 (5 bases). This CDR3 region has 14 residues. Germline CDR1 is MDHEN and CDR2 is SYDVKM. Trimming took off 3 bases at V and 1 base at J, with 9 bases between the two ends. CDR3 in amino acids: CASSLVQGNTEAFF. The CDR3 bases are TGTGCCAGCAGTTTGGTTCAGGGGAACACTGAAGCTTTCTTT.

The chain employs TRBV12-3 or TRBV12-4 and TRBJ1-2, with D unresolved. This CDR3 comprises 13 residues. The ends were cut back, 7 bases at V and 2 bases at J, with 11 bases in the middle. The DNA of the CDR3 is TGTGCCAGCACGTTCTCACTAAACTATGGCTACACCTTC. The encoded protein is CASTFSLNYGYTF.

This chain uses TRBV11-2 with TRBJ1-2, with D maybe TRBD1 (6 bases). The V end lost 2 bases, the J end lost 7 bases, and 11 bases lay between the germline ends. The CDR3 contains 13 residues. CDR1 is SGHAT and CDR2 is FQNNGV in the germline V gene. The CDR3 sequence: CASSLQGSGGYTF. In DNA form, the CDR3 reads TGTGCCAGCAGCTTACAGGGGTCGGGTGGCTACACCTTC. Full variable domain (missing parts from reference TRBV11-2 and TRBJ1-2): EAGVAQSPRYKIIEKRQSVAFWCNPISGHATLYWYQQILGQGPKLLIQFQNNGVVDDSQLPKDRFSAERLKGVDSTLKIQPAKLEDSAVYLCASSLQGSGGYTFGSGTRLTVV.

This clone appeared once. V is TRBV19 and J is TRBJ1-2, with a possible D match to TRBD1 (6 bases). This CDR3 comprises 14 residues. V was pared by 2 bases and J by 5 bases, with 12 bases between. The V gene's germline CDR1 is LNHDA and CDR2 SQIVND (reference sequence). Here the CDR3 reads CASSIYHREYGYTF. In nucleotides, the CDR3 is TGTGCCAGTAGTATATACCACAGGGAATATGGCTACACCTTC. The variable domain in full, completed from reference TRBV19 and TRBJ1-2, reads DGGITQSPKYLFRKEGQNVTLSCEQNLNHDAMYWYRQDPGQGLRLIYYSQIVNDFQKGDIAEGYSVSREKKESFPLTVTSAQKNPTAFYLCASSIYHREYGYTFGSGTRLTVV.

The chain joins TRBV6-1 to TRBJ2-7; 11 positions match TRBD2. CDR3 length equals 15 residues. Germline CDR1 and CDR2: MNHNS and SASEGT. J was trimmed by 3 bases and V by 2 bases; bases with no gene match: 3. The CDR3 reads CASSERLAGGYEQYF. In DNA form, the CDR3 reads TGTGCCAGCAGTGAAAGGCTAGCGGGGGGCTACGAGCAGTACTTC.

The CDR3 nucleotides are TGCGCCAGCAGCTTGGCCGGTAGCGGGGGAGGTGAGACCCAGTACTTC. Amino acid sequence: CASSLAGSGGGETQYF. The J gene is TRBJ2-5, the V gene TRBV5-1; 9 bases align to TRBD2. CDR3 length: 16 amino acids. The ends lost 0 bases at V and 5 bases at J; junction bases unmatched: 8. Germline values: CDR1 SGHRS, CDR2 YFSETQ.

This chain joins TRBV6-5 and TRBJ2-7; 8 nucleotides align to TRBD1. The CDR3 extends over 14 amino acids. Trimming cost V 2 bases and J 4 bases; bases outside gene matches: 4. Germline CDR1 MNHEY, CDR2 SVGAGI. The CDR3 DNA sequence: TGTGCCAGCAGTTACGACAGGGGCGGGTACGAGCAGTACTTC. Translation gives CASSYDRGGYEQYF.

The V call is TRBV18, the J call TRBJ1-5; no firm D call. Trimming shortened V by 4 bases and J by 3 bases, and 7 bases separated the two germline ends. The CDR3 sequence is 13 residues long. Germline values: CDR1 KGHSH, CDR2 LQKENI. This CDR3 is CASSQELNQPQHF. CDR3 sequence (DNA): TGTGCCAGCTCACAAGAACTCAATCAGCCCCAGCATTTT.

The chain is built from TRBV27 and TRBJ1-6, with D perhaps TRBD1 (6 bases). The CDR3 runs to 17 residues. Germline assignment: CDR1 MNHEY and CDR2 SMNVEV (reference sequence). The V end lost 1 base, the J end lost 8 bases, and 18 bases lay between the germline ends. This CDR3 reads CASSLWGRGVSDSPLHF. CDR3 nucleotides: TGTGCCAGCAGTTTATGGGGGCGGGGGGTTAGCGATTCACCCCTCCACTTT.

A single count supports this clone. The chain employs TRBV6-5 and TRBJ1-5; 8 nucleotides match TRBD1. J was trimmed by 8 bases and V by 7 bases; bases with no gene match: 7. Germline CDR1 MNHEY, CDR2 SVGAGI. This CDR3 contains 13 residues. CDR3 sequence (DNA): TGTGCCAGCACTATGGGACAGGATAAGCCCCAGCATTTT. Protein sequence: CASTMGQDKPQHF.

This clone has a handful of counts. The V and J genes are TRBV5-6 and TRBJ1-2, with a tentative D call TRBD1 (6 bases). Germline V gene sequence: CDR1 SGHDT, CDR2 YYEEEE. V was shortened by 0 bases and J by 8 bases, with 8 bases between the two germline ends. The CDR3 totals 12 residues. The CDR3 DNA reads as TGTGCCAGCAGCTTGGTTGGGGGCGGCTACACCTTC. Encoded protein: CASSLVGGGYTF.

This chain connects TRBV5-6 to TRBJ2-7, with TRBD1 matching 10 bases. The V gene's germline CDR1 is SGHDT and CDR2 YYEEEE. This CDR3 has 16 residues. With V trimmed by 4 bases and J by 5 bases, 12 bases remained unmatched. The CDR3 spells CASSRWDRDRGHEQYF. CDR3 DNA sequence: TGTGCCAGCAGCCGCTGGGACCGGGACAGGGGCCACGAGCAGTACTTC.

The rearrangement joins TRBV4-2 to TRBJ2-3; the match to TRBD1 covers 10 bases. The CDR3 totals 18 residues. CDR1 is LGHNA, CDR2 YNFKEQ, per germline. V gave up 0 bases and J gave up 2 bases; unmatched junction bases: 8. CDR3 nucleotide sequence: TGTGCCAGCAGCCAAGATGGGCGGGGACAGGGGTTCACAGATACGCAGTATTTT. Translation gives CASSQDGRGQGFTDTQYF.

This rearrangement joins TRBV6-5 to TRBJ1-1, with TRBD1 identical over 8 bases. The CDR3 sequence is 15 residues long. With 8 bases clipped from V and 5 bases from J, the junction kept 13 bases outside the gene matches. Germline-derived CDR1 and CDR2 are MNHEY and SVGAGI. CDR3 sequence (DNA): TGTGCCAGCGGTACGACAGGGGCGCTTGGGACTGAAGCTTTCTTT. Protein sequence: CASGTTGALGTEAFF.

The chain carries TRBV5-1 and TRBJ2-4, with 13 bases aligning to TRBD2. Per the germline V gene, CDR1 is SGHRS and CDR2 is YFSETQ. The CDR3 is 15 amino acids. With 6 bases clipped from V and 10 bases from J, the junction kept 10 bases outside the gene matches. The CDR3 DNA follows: TGCGCCAGCACCCGGACTAGCGGGGGCCGAGGAATTCAGTACTTC. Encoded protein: CASTRTSGGRGIQYF.

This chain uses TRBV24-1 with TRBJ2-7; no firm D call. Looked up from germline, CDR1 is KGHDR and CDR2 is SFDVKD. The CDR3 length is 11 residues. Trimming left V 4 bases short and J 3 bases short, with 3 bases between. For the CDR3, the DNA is TGTGCCACCAGTGACTACTACGAGCAGTACTTC. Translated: CATSDYYEQYF.

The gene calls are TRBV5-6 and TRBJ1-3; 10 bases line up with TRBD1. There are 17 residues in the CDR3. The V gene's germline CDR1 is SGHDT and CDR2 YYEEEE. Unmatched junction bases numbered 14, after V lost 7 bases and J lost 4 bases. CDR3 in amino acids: CASGTISGTGAGNTIYF. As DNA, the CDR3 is TGTGCCAGCGGGACTATCTCCGGGACAGGGGCCGGAAACACCATATATTTT.

The CDR3 DNA reads as TGTGCCAGCAGCCAACCCAGTATCTCTAACTATGGCTACACCTTC. This codes for CASSQPSISNYGYTF. V gene TRBV3-1 (or the pseudogene TRBV3-2) combines with J gene TRBJ1-2; D uncertain. The CDR3 runs to 15 residues. V lost 2 bases to trimming and J lost 0 bases, with 10 bases between them. CDR1 and CDR2 from the germline V gene are LGHDT and YNNKEL (reference sequence).

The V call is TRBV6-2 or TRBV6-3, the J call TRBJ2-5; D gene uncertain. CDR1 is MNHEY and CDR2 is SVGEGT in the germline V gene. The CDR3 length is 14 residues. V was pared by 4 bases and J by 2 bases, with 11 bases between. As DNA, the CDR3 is TGTGCCAGCAGTTTCCCCTTCAGGCAAGAGACCCAGTACTTC. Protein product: CASSFPFRQETQYF.

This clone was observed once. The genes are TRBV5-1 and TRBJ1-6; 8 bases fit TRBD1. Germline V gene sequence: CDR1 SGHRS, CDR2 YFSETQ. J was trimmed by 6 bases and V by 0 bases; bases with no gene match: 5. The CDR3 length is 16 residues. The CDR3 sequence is CASSLVQGDPNSPLHF. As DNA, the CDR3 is TGCGCCAGCAGCTTGGTACAGGGGGATCCTAATTCACCCCTCCACTTT.

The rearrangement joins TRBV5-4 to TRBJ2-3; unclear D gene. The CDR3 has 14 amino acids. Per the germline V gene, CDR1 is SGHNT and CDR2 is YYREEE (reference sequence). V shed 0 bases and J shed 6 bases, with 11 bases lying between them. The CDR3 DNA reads TGTGCCAGCAGCTTGGGGAGCATTGCTGATACGCAGTATTTT. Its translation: CASSLGSIADTQYF.

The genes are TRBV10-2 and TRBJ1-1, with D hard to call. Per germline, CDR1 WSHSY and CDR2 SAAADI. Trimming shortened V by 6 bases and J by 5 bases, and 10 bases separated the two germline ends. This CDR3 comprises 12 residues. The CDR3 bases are TGCGCCAGCAGGGCCGACAAGACTGAAGCTTTCTTT. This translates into CASRADKTEAFF.

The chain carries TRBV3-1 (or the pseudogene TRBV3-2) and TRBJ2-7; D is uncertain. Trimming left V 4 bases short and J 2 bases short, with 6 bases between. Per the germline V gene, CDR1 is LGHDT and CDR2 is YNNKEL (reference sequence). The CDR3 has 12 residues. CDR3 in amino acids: CASSLLTYEQYF. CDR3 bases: TGTGCCAGCAGCCTGTTAACCTACGAGCAGTACTTC.

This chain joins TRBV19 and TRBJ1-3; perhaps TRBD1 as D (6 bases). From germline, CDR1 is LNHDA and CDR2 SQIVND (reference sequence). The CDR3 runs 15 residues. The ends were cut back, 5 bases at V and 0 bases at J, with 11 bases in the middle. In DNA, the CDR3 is TGTGCCAGTAGTCTGGACAGAAGCTCTGGAAACACCATATATTTT. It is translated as CASSLDRSSGNTIYF.

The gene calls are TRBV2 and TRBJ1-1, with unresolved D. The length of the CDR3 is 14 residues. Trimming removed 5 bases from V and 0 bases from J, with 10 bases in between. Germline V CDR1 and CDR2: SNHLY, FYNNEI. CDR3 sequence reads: CASSYSELNTEAFF. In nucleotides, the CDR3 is TGTGCCAGCAGTTACAGTGAACTGAACACTGAAGCTTTCTTT.